The TCR beta chain under discussion was sequenced for a study of cytomegalovirus exposure and HLA in healthy donors. These donors, healthy bone marrow donors, were studied. General study findings and limits: CMV antigen specificity was confirmed in vitro for a few CMV-associated chains. An observed cluster of highly shared sequence variants was recorded as a likely sequencing artifact.

Germline CDR1 reads SNHLY; CDR2 reads FYNNEI. V dropped 6 bases and J dropped 3; count of bases not matched to a gene: 2. The CDR3 is made up of 13 amino acids. Points on this clone: The antigen is unknown.

PCR employed 60 Vbeta and 13 Jbeta primers. The data were produced by immunoSEQ multiplex PCR, yet TCRdb's version contains in-frame clones alone and is incomplete. The sample yields about 98,000 clones, roughly 80% seen once. The receptor comes from a male donor in good health and CMV-seropositive. Sample: PBMCs. The V and J genes are TRBV2 and TRBJ1-3, with 7 bases lining up with TRBD1. The CDR3 protein is CASRQGNGNTIYF. For the CDR3, the DNA is TGTGCCAGCAGACAGGGGAATGGAAACACCATATATTTT.